Included here is one TCR beta chain sequence, with context. These data are taken from a study of blood T cell repertoires in COVID-19. As processed by the authors: Amplification of reference gene primers was used by the study to estimate nucleated cell counts. Method: immunoSEQ multiplex PCR; TCRdb's copy keeps in-frame clones and lacks some. V, J and clone size are taken as reported in that table, and D and trimming were inferred from the DNA itself. Among under 200,000 clones listed, approximately 80% were seen once. This CDR3 contains 15 residues. The V gene end was trimmed by 6 bases and the J gene end by 0 bases; junction bases not matched to a gene: 4. Germline V CDR1 and CDR2: MNHEY, SVGAGI.

The receptor comes from a man in his 60s with acute or convalescent COVID-19. The V gene is TRBV6-5, the J gene TRBJ2-1, with 8 positions matching TRBD2. The specimen was peripheral blood. The CDR3 region is CASRSTSGSYNEQFF. DNA for the CDR3: TGTGCCAGCAGATCCACTAGCGGCTCCTACAATGAGCAGTTCTTC.